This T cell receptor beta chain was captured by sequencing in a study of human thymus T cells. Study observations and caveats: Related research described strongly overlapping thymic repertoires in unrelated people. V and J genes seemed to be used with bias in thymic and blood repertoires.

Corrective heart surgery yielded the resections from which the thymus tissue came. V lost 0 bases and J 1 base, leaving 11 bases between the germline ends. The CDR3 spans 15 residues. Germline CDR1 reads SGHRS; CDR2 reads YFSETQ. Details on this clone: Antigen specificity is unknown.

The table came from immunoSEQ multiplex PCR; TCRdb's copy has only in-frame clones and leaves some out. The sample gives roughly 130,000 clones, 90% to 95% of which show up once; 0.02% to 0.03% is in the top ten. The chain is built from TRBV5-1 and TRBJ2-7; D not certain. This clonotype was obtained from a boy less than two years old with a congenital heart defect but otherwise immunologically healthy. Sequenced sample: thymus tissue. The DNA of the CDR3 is TGCGCCAGCAGCTTGGAGGCCACTAAATCCTACGAGCAGTACTTC. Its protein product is CASSLEATKSYEQYF.